This is a list of T cell receptor beta chains from one sample in a study of human T cells and chemical hapten exposure. TCRdb re-derived calls from the RACE reads in MiXCR, one entry per CDR3 protein. The sample has 150,000 to 200,000 distinct CDR3 sequences; approximately 29% are singletons. Source: whole blood, taken in connection with sensitization to the hapten diphenylcyclopropenone (DPC). All receptors derive from a woman in her 30s with alopecia areata. Some clones in this sample may be carry-over from other donors' samples. Each CDR3 is given with its conserved first and last residue. Each record gives: clone size, D gene, CDR3 length, J gene, V gene, CDR3 DNA, CDR3 protein. D genes are given only for firm matches. Some rows mark clone size as missing; the rest say once, few, many or name a class of expanded clone.

size: NA; D: NA; length: 14; J: TRBJ1-1; V: TRBV29-1; DNA: TGCAGCGTTGTGGCAGTTGGGGGGAACACTGAAGCTTTCTTT; CDR3: CSVVAVGGNTEAFF
size: NA; D: TRBD1; length: 13; J: TRBJ1-2; V: TRBV14; DNA: TGTGCCAGCAGCCCGGGACAGCCCTATGGCTACACCTTC; CDR3: CASSPGQPYGYTF
size: few; D: NA; length: 14; J: TRBJ2-2; V: TRBV29-1; DNA: TGCAGCGTTATACAGGCGTTGGGGGCCGGGGAGCTGTTTTTT; CDR3: CSVIQALGAGELFF
size: few; D: NA; length: 17; J: TRBJ1-2; V: TRBV27; DNA: TGTGCCAGCAGTTTATACGGCCAGCAGTTTACCAGCTATGGCTACACCTTC; CDR3: CASSLYGQQFTSYGYTF
size: NA; D: NA; length: 15; J: TRBJ1-2; V: TRBV5-8; DNA: TGTGCCAGCATCGGGGGGCCCTCGCTGGTTCAAGGCTACACCTTC; CDR3: CASIGGPSLVQGYTF
size: few; D: NA; length: 12; J: TRBJ1-6; V: TRBV10-3; DNA: TGTGCCATCAGTGAAAGGGGTTCACCCCTCCACTTT; CDR3: CAISERGSPLHF
size: NA; D: NA; length: 14; J: TRBJ1-2; V: TRBV28; DNA: TGTGCCAGCTACCCGGGGGGATTTCTGGCTGGCTACACCTTC; CDR3: CASYPGGFLAGYTF
size: few; D: NA; length: 14; J: TRBJ2-7; V: TRBV6-6; DNA: TGTGCCAGCAGTTCCGGGCCCTTCCTCTACGAGCAGTACTTC; CDR3: CASSSGPFLYEQYF
size: few; D: TRBD1; length: 15; J: TRBJ1-2; V: TRBV9; DNA: TGTGCCAGCAGCGTAGGTCAGGGGGCCTACTATGGCTACACCTTC; CDR3: CASSVGQGAYYGYTF
size: many; D: NA; length: 11; J: TRBJ1-1; V: TRBV12-3/TRBV12-4; DNA: TGTGCCAGCAGTTTAATGGGTGAAGCTTTCTTT; CDR3: CASSLMGEAFF
size: few; D: TRBD1; length: 14; J: TRBJ2-2; V: TRBV29-1; DNA: TGCAGCTCTCAAAGGACAGGGAAGGTCGGGGAGCTGTTTTTT; CDR3: CSSQRTGKVGELFF
size: NA; D: NA; length: 11; J: TRBJ1-4; V: TRBV2; DNA: TGTGCCCAAGGGGGAAATGAAAAACTGTTTTTT; CDR3: CAQGGNEKLFF
size: many; D: NA; length: 15; J: TRBJ2-6; V: TRBV28; DNA: TGTGCCAGCAGTCCCTACAGGGCTGGGGCCAACGTCCTGACTTTC; CDR3: CASSPYRAGANVLTF
size: NA; D: NA; length: 13; J: TRBJ2-3; V: TRBV6-5; DNA: TGTGCCAGCAGCGGTGGGGGTTCAGATACGCAGTATTTT; CDR3: CASSGGGSDTQYF
size: NA; D: NA; length: 12; J: TRBJ1-1; V: TRBV3-1; DNA: TGTGCCAGCAGCCAAGCCAGGAGTGAAGCTTTCTTT; CDR3: CASSQARSEAFF
size: few; D: NA; length: 14; J: TRBJ1-1; V: TRBV3-1; DNA: TGTGCCAGCAGCCCGGTGATAGGGGCGACTGAAGCTTTCTTT; CDR3: CASSPVIGATEAFF
size: NA; D: NA; length: 15; J: TRBJ1-2; V: TRBV6-2/TRBV6-3; DNA: TGTGCCAGCAGTTACAGTACAGCCGCTAACTATGGCTACACCTTC; CDR3: CASSYSTAANYGYTF
size: few; D: NA; length: 14; J: TRBJ1-2; V: TRBV28; DNA: TGTGCCAGCATTGCAGACAGTGAGAACTATGGCTACACCTTC; CDR3: CASIADSENYGYTF
size: once; D: TRBD2; length: 15; J: TRBJ2-1; V: TRBV2; DNA: TGTGCCAGCAGTTCCCGGACTAGCGGGGCAGAGAGGCAGTTCTTC; CDR3: CASSSRTSGAERQFF
size: NA; D: NA; length: 11; J: TRBJ1-2; V: TRBV10-3; DNA: TGTGCCATCGGGGATGGGTATGGCTACACCTTC; CDR3: CAIGDGYGYTF
size: few; D: NA; length: 15; J: TRBJ1-6; V: TRBV27; DNA: TGTGCCAGCAAGGGGATGCGCTCCTATAATTCACCCCTCCACTTT; CDR3: CASKGMRSYNSPLHF
size: NA; D: NA; length: 14; J: TRBJ2-7; V: TRBV28; DNA: TGTGCCAGCAGTTTTTCGCGGGGATACTACGAGCAGTACTTC; CDR3: CASSFSRGYYEQYF